Listed below are T cell receptor beta chains from one sample, sequenced in a study of T-cell memory formation after mild COVID-19. TCRdb ran MiXCR on the 5' RACE reads and lists one entry per CDR3 protein. Of approximately 290,000 distinct CDR3 sequences listed, approximately 8.4% are singletons. The specimen sequenced was PBMCs or a T cell subset sorted from them (not recorded which). The source of these receptors is a man aged 18 to 29 who had mild COVID-19 (a few samples of this study predate the infection). Cell type and time point are not known. Each CDR3 is given with its conserved first and last residue. Each record gives: V gene, clone size, CDR3 protein. Where a row states a size, it is once, few, many or the class of an expanded clone; other rows omit it.

v_gene: TRBV24-1; abundance: NA; CDR3aa: CATTGSSGANVLTF
v_gene: TRBV3-1; abundance: few; CDR3aa: CASRDWTDSHGYTF
v_gene: TRBV7-9; abundance: few; CDR3aa: CASSRLASDREQFF
v_gene: TRBV9; abundance: few; CDR3aa: CASSAWRGRDGNQPQHF
v_gene: TRBV12-3/TRBV12-4; abundance: few; CDR3aa: CASNLALRGRTDTQYF
v_gene: TRBV5-1; abundance: NA; CDR3aa: CASSLGQGSPAMDTQYF
v_gene: TRBV9; abundance: NA; CDR3aa: CASSVAPGYNSPLHF
v_gene: TRBV7-8; abundance: few; CDR3aa: CASSWTGGDEQFF
v_gene: TRBV15; abundance: many; CDR3aa: CATSKSRANTIYF
v_gene: TRBV4-3; abundance: few; CDR3aa: CASSQAASTDTQYF
v_gene: TRBV5-1; abundance: NA; CDR3aa: CASSWLDRREKLFF
v_gene: TRBV6-5; abundance: many; CDR3aa: CASIPQVRGAQGADSPLHF
v_gene: TRBV9; abundance: few; CDR3aa: CASGQGYEQYF
v_gene: TRBV12-3/TRBV12-4; abundance: many; CDR3aa: CASSLGRQGSGELFF